The 13 T cell receptor beta chains below were found in one sample sequenced in a study of early T cells in non-severe SARS-CoV-2 infection. TCRdb reprocessed the 5' RACE reads with MiXCR, giving one entry per CDR3 protein. The table has over 50,000 distinct CDR3 sequences, almost 9.5% seen once. The source material was whole blood. The source is an adult who was a healthcare worker with PCR-confirmed SARS-CoV-2 infection or an uninfected control (not recorded which).

The sample holds many counts of this clonotype. The gene calls are TRBV20-1 and TRBJ2-3; D gene unclear. The CDR3 extends over 12 amino acids. Trimming shortened V by 6 bases and J by 2 bases, and 9 bases separated the two germline ends. Germline V CDR1 and CDR2: DFQATT, SNEGSKA (reference sequence). The CDR3 spells CSAGGATDTQYF. The CDR3 DNA reads TGCAGTGCGGGTGGCGCCACAGATACGCAGTATTTT.

About this clonotype itself: A much bigger clone sits one base away, suggesting this may be a read error. The rearrangement joins TRBV11-2 to TRBJ2-2; tentatively, D is TRBD1 (6 bases). Trimming shortened V by 5 bases and J by 2 bases, and 12 bases separated the two germline ends. CDR1 is SGHAT, CDR2 FQNNGV, per germline. CDR3 length: 15 amino acids. This chain's CDR3 is CASSPWGLNTGELFF. CDR3 nucleotide sequence: TGTGCCAGCAGCCCCTGGGGGCTCAACACCGGGGAGCTGTTTTTT.

There are a few counts of this clonotype. The chain recombines TRBV6-2 or TRBV6-3 with TRBJ2-5; D gene uncertain. The CDR3 contains 14 residues. V gave up 2 bases and J gave up 7 bases, with 14 bases separating them. CDR1 and CDR2 from the germline V gene are MNHEY and SVGEGT. The CDR3 bases are TGTGCCAGCAGTTACCGCCTACTTGAAGGGACCCAGTACTTC. It yields the protein CASSYRLLEGTQYF.

The sample holds a few counts of this clonotype. The chain has TRBV11-2 and TRBJ2-5, with D unresolved. This CDR3 contains 13 residues. The V gene's germline CDR1 is SGHAT and CDR2 FQNNGV. Trimming cost V 2 bases and J 1 base, with 5 bases left between them. In DNA, the CDR3 is TGTGCCAGCAGCTTATGGAGCCAAGAGACCCAGTACTTC. Translating it yields CASSLWSQETQYF.

In the case of this clonotype: The conserved phenylalanine or tryptophan normally closing the CDR3 is absent here, so this likely arose from a read error. The rearrangement uses TRBV19 and TRBJ2-3, with 7 bases matching TRBD2. Trimming took 1 base from V and 6 from J; bases not matched to a gene: 13. Germline V gene data show CDR1 as LNHDA and CDR2 as SQIVND (reference sequence). This CDR3 has 17 residues. The CDR3: CASSIAVASGGGDTQYI. The CDR3 region has the DNA TGTGCCAGTAGTATAGCCGTGGCTAGCGGCGGGGGTGATACGCAGTATATT.

This clonotype was seen ten or more times. One end of the junction varies from germline; a read error may be responsible. In DNA, the CDR3 is TGTGCCAGCAGCCCTAACTACGTCCGATATTTT. Protein sequence: CASSPNYVRYF. This sequence joins TRBV6-6 and TRBJ1-5; D is undetermined. The CDR3 spans 11 residues. Looked up from germline, CDR1 is MNHNY and CDR2 is SVGAGI (reference sequence).

There are many counts of this clonotype. The genes are TRBV29-1 and TRBJ2-1, with TRBD1 matching 9 bases. The V gene's germline CDR1 is SQVTM and CDR2 ANQGSEA. The CDR3 totals 13 residues. J gave up 7 bases and V 6 bases, and 7 bases lay outside the gene matches. The CDR3: CSVKQGASNEQFF. The CDR3 bases are TGCAGCGTAAAACAGGGGGCTTCGAATGAGCAGTTCTTC.

The V call is TRBV5-1, the J call TRBJ2-1, with D maybe TRBD2 (6 bases). Trimming shortened V by 4 bases and J by 8 bases, and 13 bases separated the two germline ends. CDR1 and CDR2 (germline): SGHRS, YFSETQ. This CDR3 region has 13 residues. The DNA of the CDR3 is TGCGCCAGCAGCCCCGGAGGGACGGATGAGCAGTTCTTC. This gives the protein CASSPGGTDEQFF.

In its sample, this clonotype was seen many times. This rearrangement joins TRBV7-4 to TRBJ1-5; 7 positions match TRBD1. Looked up from germline, CDR1 is SGHVT and CDR2 is SQSDAQ. The CDR3 loop spans 16 amino acids. The V segment lost 2 bases and the J segment 6 bases; nucleotides outside the gene matches: 10. The CDR3: CASSLRRQGPIQPQHF. As DNA, the CDR3 is TGTGCCAGCAGCTTAAGAAGACAGGGACCAATTCAGCCCCAGCATTTT.

The V call is TRBV15, the J call TRBJ1-1, with a weak D call TRBD1 (5 bases). Trimming shortened V by 5 bases and J by 6 bases, and 22 bases separated the two germline ends. This CDR3 spans 16 amino acids. Germline V gene lookup returns CDR1 LNHNV and CDR2 YYDKDF (reference sequence). Here the CDR3 DNA reads TGTGCCACCAGCTCCAAGGACAAAGTCTTAGAGGCTGAAGCTTTCTTT. Protein sequence: CATSSKDKVLEAEAFF.

This clonotype was detected ten times or more. The V call is TRBV10-2, the J call TRBJ1-5; unclear D gene. This CDR3 region has 14 residues. The germline gives CDR1 WSHSY, CDR2 SAAADI. Trimming took 2 bases from V and 2 from J, leaving 7 bases between them. CDR3 in DNA: TGCGCCAGCAGTGAGGCGGGTGGCAATCAGCCCCAGCATTTT. It translates to CASSEAGGNQPQHF.

V gene TRBV2 combines with J gene TRBJ2-1; 10 nucleotides agree with TRBD1. The CDR3 contains 12 residues. The germline CDR1 and CDR2 sequences are SNHLY and FYNNEI. J was trimmed by 7 bases and V by 11 bases; bases with no gene match: 5. The CDR3 bases are TGTGCCGGGACAGGGGATCGGAATGAGCAGTTCTTC. It codes for CAGTGDRNEQFF.

This clonotype was picked up one time. V gene TRBV7-3 combines with J gene TRBJ2-3, with a tentative D call TRBD2 (6 bases). The V gene lost 5 bases and the J gene lost 5 bases, with 17 bases spanning the gap. Germline loops: CDR1 SGHTA, CDR2 FQGTGA. There are 15 residues in the CDR3. CDR3 sequence reads: CASSPRPRRGDTQYF. CDR3 nucleotide sequence: TGTGCCAGCAGCCCCCGCCCCCGGCGGGGAGATACGCAGTATTTT.